Listed below are T cell receptor beta chains from one sample, sequenced in a study of beta chain features in type 1 diabetes. Here immunoSEQ multiplex PCR was the method, and the copy in TCRdb shows in-frame clones only, minus some. Among about 130,000 clones listed, about 9.2% were seen once. Sequencing was carried out using central memory CD4+ T cells from blood. Receptors were obtained from a man between 18 and 35 years old in good health. CDR3s leave out the opening cysteine and the closing phenylalanine or tryptophan.

v_call	j_call	cdr3_aa
TRBV6-6	TRBJ2-5	ASRGLGAGEGTQY
TRBV30	TRBJ2-7	AWGVTGGGEQY
TRBV5-4	TRBJ2-1	ASSPERVGTYNEQF
TRBV19	TRBJ2-3	ASTTAGSHPDTQY
TRBV4-1	TRBJ1-5	ASSQERRVQPQH
TRBV5-4	TRBJ1-4	ASSRNRVSNEKLF
TRBV10-3	TRBJ2-5	AISQQGQETQY
TRBV7-9	TRBJ2-7	ASSRGTGSYEQY
TRBV2	TRBJ1-2	ASSEGRGINYGYT
TRBV28	TRBJ1-2	ASSAQAPGQGRLYGYT
TRBV18	TRBJ2-1	ASSERMDTTLNEQF
TRBV15	TRBJ1-5	ATSGNRGGQPQH
TRBV18	TRBJ1-2	ASSPGNRQADGYT
TRBV6-5	TRBJ2-7	ASSPFRTGIIEQY
TRBV7-3	TRBJ2-1	ASSPTQLAGGGVEQF
TRBV7-2	TRBJ2-4	ASSPQGLSIQY
TRBV7-2	TRBJ2-3	ASSERKTDTQY
TRBV9	TRBJ2-1	ASSVSGGGYNEQF
TRBV30	TRBJ2-6	ACLPQSGANVLT
TRBV5-4	TRBJ2-2	ASRNTDSNTGELF
TRBV2	TRBJ2-3	ASTRGLAGATQY
TRBV11-2	TRBJ2-7	ASSQVFQGPYEQY
TRBV19	TRBJ2-4	ASSLRDRGYIQY
TRBV18	TRBJ1-5	ASSPRLLDQPQH
TRBV5-4	TRBJ2-1	ASSLRTSGGAGEQF
TRBV7-2	TRBJ1-6	ASSLRTSYNSPLH
TRBV4-1	TRBJ1-5	ASSKGGVNQPQH
TRBV27	TRBJ2-7	ASSLRGGAYEQY
TRBV28	TRBJ1-2	ASSYRGQNYT
TRBV5-1	TRBJ1-2	ASSLAGNYGYT